These T cell receptor beta chains were read from a single sample in a study of blood T cell repertoires in COVID-19. Assay: immunoSEQ multiplex PCR; the TCRdb copy retains only in-frame clones and omits some. The repertoire holds about 99,000 clones, with roughly 87% as singletons. The specimen was peripheral blood. The receptors originated from a human donor in a cohort sampled during active COVID-19. The CDR3 runs from the conserved cysteine through the conserved F or W. Each record gives: D gene, CDR3 length, clone size, J gene, V gene, CDR3 protein, CDR3 DNA. D genes are given only for firm matches. Part of the rows lack a size; the others show once, few, many or a class for expanded clones.

D: NA; length: 15; size: NA; J: TRBJ1-6; V: TRBV6-5; CDR3: CASSSTKTAQSPLHF; DNA: TGTGCCAGCAGCTCGACAAAAACCGCGCAGTCACCCCTCCACTTT
D: NA; length: 14; size: NA; J: TRBJ2-5; V: TRBV5-4; CDR3: CASSLPEGAQTQYF; DNA: TGTGCCAGCAGCTTGCCGGAGGGTGCGCAGACCCAGTACTTC
D: TRBD1; length: 16; size: NA; J: TRBJ2-3; V: TRBV24-1; CDR3: CATSVGQGLITDTQYF; DNA: TGTGCCACCAGTGTTGGACAGGGCCTTATCACAGATACGCAGTATTTT
D: TRBD2; length: 15; size: few; J: TRBJ2-7; V: TRBV3-1/TRBV3-2; CDR3: CASSQGGLAGNEQYF; DNA: TGTGCCAGCAGCCAAGGGGGACTAGCGGGGAACGAGCAGTACTTC
D: NA; length: 14; size: NA; J: TRBJ2-3; V: TRBV6-5; CDR3: CASRAPLGTDTQYF; DNA: TGTGCCAGCAGAGCCCCTTTGGGCACAGATACGCAGTATTTT
D: TRBD1; length: 15; size: NA; J: TRBJ1-5; V: TRBV6-6; CDR3: CASRGPDRVGQPQHF; DNA: TGTGCCAGCAGAGGACCAGACAGGGTAGGCCAGCCCCAGCATTTT
D: NA; length: 14; size: NA; J: TRBJ2-7; V: TRBV13; CDR3: CASSDSGTHYEQYF; DNA: TGTGCCAGCAGCGACTCCGGGACACACTACGAGCAGTACTTC
D: NA; length: 14; size: NA; J: TRBJ2-7; V: TRBV19; CDR3: CASSIAGTLYEQYF; DNA: TGTGCCAGTAGTATAGCAGGGACTCTGTACGAGCAGTACTTC
D: TRBD1; length: 19; size: NA; J: TRBJ2-6; V: TRBV4-1; CDR3: CASSPILGTVNSGANVLTF; DNA: TGCGCCAGCAGCCCTATTCTAGGGACAGTCAACTCTGGGGCCAACGTCCTGACTTTC
D: NA; length: 15; size: NA; J: TRBJ1-2; V: TRBV6-5; CDR3: CASSSGQSSNYGYTF; DNA: TGTGCCAGCTCCTCAGGACAGAGTAGTAACTATGGCTACACCTTC
D: NA; length: 15; size: once; J: TRBJ2-7; V: TRBV7-9; CDR3: CASSLIRGGSDEQYF; DNA: TGTGCCAGCAGCTTAATTCGAGGGGGTAGTGACGAGCAGTACTTC
D: TRBD2; length: 15; size: few; J: TRBJ2-1; V: TRBV3-1/TRBV3-2; CDR3: CASSQDDGTSNEQFF; DNA: TGTGCCAGCAGCCAAGATGATGGGACTAGCAATGAGCAGTTCTTC
D: NA; length: 19; size: few; J: TRBJ1-4; V: TRBV21-1; CDR3: CASSNPVLVWTGTNEKLFF; DNA: TGTGCCAGCAGCAATCCTGTTTTGGTATGGACAGGGACTAATGAAAAACTGTTTTTT
D: NA; length: 16; size: NA; J: TRBJ2-7; V: TRBV4-1; CDR3: CASSQSQADLSYEQYF; DNA: TGCGCCAGCAGCCAGTCACAGGCGGATCTTTCCTACGAGCAGTACTTC
D: NA; length: 14; size: NA; J: TRBJ2-5; V: TRBV11-2; CDR3: CASSDGLREETQYF; DNA: TGTGCCAGCAGCGACGGACTTCGCGAAGAGACCCAGTACTTC
D: TRBD2; length: 15; size: NA; J: TRBJ2-7; V: TRBV7-2; CDR3: CASSLSGGASYEQYF; DNA: TGTGCCAGCAGCCTTAGCGGGGGGGCCTCCTACGAGCAGTACTTC
D: NA; length: 15; size: NA; J: TRBJ2-7; V: TRBV27; CDR3: CASSGHGSSSYEQYF; DNA: TGTGCCAGCAGTGGGCACGGTTCAAGCTCCTACGAGCAGTACTTC
D: NA; length: 15; size: NA; J: TRBJ1-1; V: TRBV5-4; CDR3: CAAGRDNLMNTEAFF; DNA: TGTGCCGCCGGCAGAGACAACCTTATGAACACTGAAGCTTTCTTT
D: NA; length: 15; size: NA; J: TRBJ2-3; V: TRBV7-9; CDR3: CASSLVSSRADTQYF; DNA: TGTGCCAGCAGCTTAGTATCGTCCAGGGCAGATACGCAGTATTTT
D: TRBD1; length: 12; size: NA; J: TRBJ1-1; V: TRBV6-4; CDR3: CASRDYRGEAFF; DNA: TGTGCCAGCCGAGACTACAGGGGGGAAGCTTTCTTT
D: TRBD2; length: 18; size: NA; J: TRBJ2-1; V: TRBV24-1; CDR3: CATSDWETSGRSYNEQFF; DNA: TGTGCCACCAGTGATTGGGAGACTAGCGGGAGGTCCTACAATGAGCAGTTCTTC
D: NA; length: 14; size: NA; J: TRBJ2-2; V: TRBV2; CDR3: CASSDPGFTGELFF; DNA: TGTGCCAGCAGTGATCCGGGTTTCACCGGGGAGCTGTTTTTT
D: TRBD1; length: 13; size: NA; J: TRBJ1-5; V: TRBV2; CDR3: CASSADRDQPQHF; DNA: TGTGCCAGCAGCGCTGACAGGGATCAGCCCCAGCATTTT
D: NA; length: 15; size: few; J: TRBJ1-1; V: TRBV29-1; CDR3: CSVGQALTSNTEAFF; DNA: TGCAGCGTTGGCCAGGCCCTAACTTCGAACACTGAAGCTTTCTTT
D: NA; length: 14; size: NA; J: TRBJ2-7; V: TRBV11-2; CDR3: CASSPGVVLDEQYF; DNA: TGTGCCAGCAGCCCCGGGGTGGTTCTGGACGAGCAGTACTTC
D: TRBD2; length: 17; size: NA; J: TRBJ2-2; V: TRBV9; CDR3: CASSTPRTSQNTGELFF; DNA: TGTGCCAGCAGCACCCCAAGGACTAGCCAGAACACCGGGGAGCTGTTTTTT
D: NA; length: 13; size: NA; J: TRBJ2-7; V: TRBV27; CDR3: CASRGGISYEQYF; DNA: TGTGCCAGCAGGGGCGGGATCTCCTACGAGCAGTACTTC
D: NA; length: 14; size: NA; J: TRBJ2-1; V: TRBV11-3; CDR3: CASSLEGSYNEQFF; DNA: TGTGCCAGCAGCTTGGAGGGGTCCTACAATGAGCAGTTCTTC
D: TRBD1; length: 14; size: NA; J: TRBJ2-7; V: TRBV11-2; CDR3: CASSLGQGGYEQYF; DNA: TGTGCCAGCAGCTTGGGACAGGGAGGCTACGAGCAGTACTTC
D: NA; length: 11; size: NA; J: TRBJ1-1; V: TRBV28; CDR3: CATNRNTEAFF; DNA: TGTGCCACCAACAGGAACACTGAAGCTTTCTTT
D: NA; length: 13; size: NA; J: TRBJ2-2; V: TRBV12-3/TRBV12-4; CDR3: CASSSGLSGELFF; DNA: TGTGCCAGCTCCTCTGGGCTGTCGGGGGAGCTGTTTTTT
D: NA; length: 16; size: once; J: TRBJ1-5; V: TRBV5-6; CDR3: CASSLGGGYSNQPQHF; DNA: TGTGCCAGCAGCTTGGGGGGGGGTTATAGCAATCAGCCCCAGCATTTT
D: TRBD2; length: 16; size: NA; J: TRBJ2-1; V: TRBV11-3; CDR3: CASSFLAGGPLNEQFF; DNA: TGTGCCAGCAGCTTTTTAGCGGGAGGGCCGTTGAATGAGCAGTTCTTC
D: TRBD2; length: 15; size: NA; J: TRBJ2-1; V: TRBV28; CDR3: CASSLAAGGPGEQFF; DNA: TGTGCCAGCAGTTTAGCAGCGGGAGGGCCGGGTGAGCAGTTCTTC
D: NA; length: 20; size: NA; J: TRBJ1-6; V: TRBV12-2; CDR3: CASRFRRNRREQGINSPLHF; DNA: TGTGCAAGTCGCTTCCGCCGTAACCGACGAGAACAGGGGATCAATTCACCCCTCCACTTT
D: NA; length: 14; size: NA; J: TRBJ2-1; V: TRBV24-1; CDR3: CATSDFAVYNEQFF; DNA: TGTGCCACCAGTGATTTTGCGGTTTACAATGAGCAGTTCTTC
D: NA; length: 17; size: NA; J: TRBJ2-7; V: TRBV11-2; CDR3: CASSLDSFGGISYEQYF; DNA: TGTGCCAGCAGCTTAGATAGTTTTGGGGGGATCTCCTACGAGCAGTACTTC
D: NA; length: 16; size: NA; J: TRBJ2-3; V: TRBV24-1; CDR3: CATSDPDSSSTDTQYF; DNA: TGTGCCACCAGTGATCCCGACAGTTCTAGCACAGATACGCAGTATTTT
D: NA; length: 13; size: NA; J: TRBJ1-5; V: TRBV3-1/TRBV3-2; CDR3: CASSQGAGSPQHF; DNA: TGTGCCAGCAGCCAAGGGGCAGGGTCCCCCCAGCATTTT
D: NA; length: 15; size: NA; J: TRBJ1-2; V: TRBV11-2; CDR3: CASSLGVVGRSGYTF; DNA: TGTGCCAGCAGCTTAGGAGTGGTAGGGAGGTCTGGCTACACCTTC
D: NA; length: 13; size: NA; J: TRBJ2-1; V: TRBV9; CDR3: CASSTPGVNEQFF; DNA: TGTGCCAGCAGCACCCCCGGAGTCAATGAGCAGTTCTTC
D: NA; length: 15; size: NA; J: TRBJ1-5; V: TRBV24-1; CDR3: CATSEGTYSNQPQHF; DNA: TGTGCCACCAGTGAAGGGACATATAGCAATCAGCCCCAGCATTTT
D: TRBD2; length: 16; size: few; J: TRBJ2-1; V: TRBV5-8; CDR3: CASSLPGLAIYNEQFF; DNA: TGTGCCAGCAGCTTGCCGGGACTAGCGATCTACAATGAGCAGTTCTTC
D: TRBD2; length: 17; size: few; J: TRBJ2-5; V: TRBV6-1; CDR3: CASSEAAFLAGQETQYF; DNA: TGTGCCAGCAGTGAAGCGGCCTTTCTAGCGGGTCAAGAGACCCAGTACTTC
D: TRBD1; length: 15; size: NA; J: TRBJ1-1; V: TRBV7-9; CDR3: CASSLGQGMNTEAFF; DNA: TGTGCCAGCAGCTTGGGACAGGGGATGAACACTGAAGCTTTCTTT
D: NA; length: 13; size: NA; J: TRBJ2-5; V: TRBV9; CDR3: CASSVDYQKTQYF; DNA: TGTGCCAGCAGCGTGGACTACCAAAAGACCCAGTACTTC
D: NA; length: 14; size: NA; J: TRBJ2-3; V: TRBV5-1; CDR3: CASGTKGGTDTQYF; DNA: TGCGCCAGCGGGACCAAAGGGGGAACAGATACGCAGTATTTT
D: NA; length: 15; size: once; J: TRBJ2-1; V: TRBV28; CDR3: CASSLTGAGYNEQFF; DNA: TGTGCCAGCAGTCTGACCGGGGCGGGGTACAATGAGCAGTTCTTC
D: TRBD1; length: 15; size: NA; J: TRBJ1-2; V: TRBV27; CDR3: CASSDGQGSGEGYTF; DNA: TGTGCCAGCAGCGACGGACAGGGATCAGGAGAAGGCTACACCTTC
D: TRBD1; length: 15; size: NA; J: TRBJ1-1; V: TRBV30; CDR3: CAWRYRGRRNTEAFF; DNA: TGTGCCTGGAGGTACAGGGGGCGGAGGAACACTGAAGCTTTCTTT
D: TRBD1; length: 16; size: NA; J: TRBJ2-2; V: TRBV10-3; CDR3: CAISYTGTGNTGELFF; DNA: TGTGCCATCAGCTATACCGGGACAGGGAACACCGGGGAGCTGTTTTTT
D: TRBD1; length: 14; size: NA; J: TRBJ2-7; V: TRBV11-1; CDR3: CASSLGPGGYEQYF; DNA: TGTGCCAGCAGCTTAGGTCCAGGGGGCTACGAGCAGTACTTC
D: TRBD1; length: 15; size: NA; J: TRBJ2-3; V: TRBV7-6; CDR3: CASSLRDRVADTQYF; DNA: TGTGCCAGCAGCTTACGGGACAGGGTTGCAGATACGCAGTATTTT
D: TRBD2; length: 16; size: NA; J: TRBJ2-1; V: TRBV16; CDR3: CASSQFGASGYNEQFF; DNA: TGTGCCAGCAGCCAATTCGGGGCTAGCGGGTACAATGAGCAGTTCTTC
D: NA; length: 15; size: few; J: TRBJ2-7; V: TRBV7-9; CDR3: CASSLSGLRSYEQYF; DNA: TGTGCCAGCAGCTTGTCCGGACTCCGGTCCTACGAGCAGTACTTC
D: TRBD1; length: 15; size: NA; J: TRBJ2-1; V: TRBV9; CDR3: CASRARTGEDNEQFF; DNA: TGTGCCAGCAGAGCTCGGACAGGGGAAGACAATGAGCAGTTCTTC
D: TRBD2; length: 16; size: NA; J: TRBJ2-5; V: TRBV6-2/TRBV6-3; CDR3: CASSSPGVAGGETQYF; DNA: TGTGCCAGCAGTAGCCCCGGGGTAGCGGGGGGTGAGACCCAGTACTTC
D: TRBD2; length: 18; size: NA; J: TRBJ2-3; V: TRBV4-2; CDR3: CASSHGLAGGPGTDTQYF; DNA: TGTGCCAGCAGCCATGGACTAGCGGGGGGGCCTGGTACAGATACGCAGTATTTT
D: NA; length: 13; size: NA; J: TRBJ2-7; V: TRBV12-3/TRBV12-4; CDR3: CASSWTESYEQYF; DNA: TGTGCCAGCAGTTGGACAGAGTCCTACGAGCAGTACTTC
D: TRBD2; length: 15; size: NA; J: TRBJ2-5; V: TRBV5-4; CDR3: CASSLEAGRGETQYF; DNA: TGTGCCAGCAGCTTGGAGGCAGGGAGGGGAGAGACCCAGTACTTC